This TCR beta chain is drawn from a study of blood T cell repertoires in COVID-19. Across the study: Sample material is recorded as cDNA or gDNA derived from T cells, B-cell-depleted T cells, or PBMCs.

The J segment lost 2 bases and the V segment lost 6 bases, leaving 6 bases of the junction unmatched. The CDR3 has 15 amino acids. Per the germline V gene, CDR1 is MNHEY and CDR2 is SVGAGI. Profiling relied on immunoSEQ multiplex PCR, and the TCRdb table lists in-frame clones only, not all of them. Of nearly 300,000 clones listed, about 91% were seen once; the top ten hold approximately 6.6%. This sequence was found in a woman under 40 who had recovered from COVID-19. The sample taken for sequencing was peripheral blood. This chain connects TRBV6-5 to TRBJ1-3, with 8 bases aligning to TRBD1. The CDR3 is CASRGTGGTGNTIYF. CDR3 coding DNA: TGTGCCAGCAGAGGTACAGGGGGGACTGGAAACACCATATATTTT.